This T cell receptor beta chain derives from a study of vaccination and CD4 T cells after COVID-19. Study in general: A CEFX pool, an HIV-1 Nef pool, or no peptide went to control cultures.

As to treatment: roughly 11-day PBMC culture with coronavirus spike peptide pools or control peptides (ViraFEST assay). ViraFEST relied on peptide pools to expand antigen-specific T cells; the TCRs were sequenced afterward. Fresh replacement IL-2 medium substituted for half the medium on days 3 and 7. The Oncomine TCR Beta short-read assay sequenced DNA from cultured CD4+ T cells. Genomic DNA was drawn out of CD4+ T cells grown in culture. MiXCR, run by TCRdb on the PCR reads, gives a single entry per CDR3 protein. The table has about 22,000 distinct CDR3 sequences, approximately 67% seen once; the top ten hold roughly 23%. This CDR3 contains 14 residues. From germline, CDR1 is MNHEY and CDR2 SVGAGI. V was pared by 4 bases and J by 3 bases, with 9 bases between. With respect to this clonotype: The antigen remains unidentified.

This TCR was sampled from a human donor who received a COVID-19 vaccine. The material sequenced was CD4+ T cells from blood, cultured in vitro, taken before SARS-CoV-2 vaccination. This chain uses TRBV6-5 with TRBJ2-2; the D gene is possibly TRBD1 (6 bases). For the CDR3, the DNA is TGTGCCAGCAGTTTACAGGGTTACACCGGGGAGCTGTTTTTT. It translates to CASSLQGYTGELFF.